These T cell receptor beta chains were read from a single sample in a study of cytomegalovirus exposure and HLA in healthy donors. The protocol was immunoSEQ multiplex PCR, while the TCRdb copy is restricted to in-frame clones and leaves out a portion. The sample has 200,000 or so clones, 84% seen once. The sequencing input was PBMCs. All receptors come from a man aged 18 to 29 in good health and CMV-seropositive. Both conserved end residues are part of each CDR3. D genes are given only for firm matches. Expanded clones get a size class; other rows say once, few or many, or leave the size out.

V,D,size,J,DNA,CDR3
TRBV7-7,TRBD2,-,TRBJ2-7,TGTGCCAGCAGCCGGGGAGGAGAAGCGGGGCTCTACGAGCAGTACTTC,CASSRGGEAGLYEQYF
TRBV19,-,-,TRBJ2-4,TGTGCCAGTATGGCACCCTTAGCCAAAAACATTCAGTACTTC,CASMAPLAKNIQYF
TRBV30,-,few,TRBJ1-2,TGTGCCTGGAGGGGCACCTCCTATGGCTACACCTTC,CAWRGTSYGYTF
TRBV6-4,-,-,TRBJ1-2,TGTGCCAGCAGTGAAGGAGGGTGGGATGGCTACACCTTC,CASSEGGWDGYTF
TRBV18,-,-,TRBJ2-7,TGTGCCAGCTCACCACCGGGGAGGCGGGCCAAGAGCTCCTACGAGCAGTACTTC,CASSPPGRRAKSSYEQYF
TRBV25-1,TRBD1,once,TRBJ1-5,TGTGCCAGCAGTGGAGAACAGGGGCTGTTTTACAGCAATCAGCCCCAGCATTTT,CASSGEQGLFYSNQPQHF
TRBV27,-,-,TRBJ2-3,TGTGCCAGCAGTCTCCAAGGGGCAGATACGCAGTATTTT,CASSLQGADTQYF
TRBV2,TRBD1,-,TRBJ2-1,TGTGCCAGCAATCCACAGGGGGTAAGCAACAATGAGCAGTTCTTC,CASNPQGVSNNEQFF
TRBV28,TRBD2,once,TRBJ2-3,TGTGCCAGCAGGGAAGCGCGGGAGGATGCAGATACGCAGTATTTT,CASREAREDADTQYF
TRBV4-3,-,few,TRBJ2-3,TGCGCCAGCAGCCAAGATCTTAGCACAGATACGCAGTATTTT,CASSQDLSTDTQYF
TRBV9,-,-,TRBJ2-1,TGTGCCAGCAGCGAAAGCGGTTACGCCTACAATGAGCAGTTCTTC,CASSESGYAYNEQFF
TRBV25-1,TRBD2,-,TRBJ2-5,TGTGCCAGCAGTGTGGGGGGGGGAAGTCGTGAGACCCAGTACTTC,CASSVGGGSRETQYF
TRBV5-8,-,-,TRBJ2-1,TGTGCCAGCAGCTCTTCACCGGGACACGAATTAGAAAATGAGCAGTTCTTC,CASSSSPGHELENEQFF
TRBV4-3,TRBD1,-,TRBJ2-1,TGCGCCAGCAGCCATCGGGACAGAGTTGCCTCAACCTCCTACAATGAGCAGTTCTTC,CASSHRDRVASTSYNEQFF
TRBV9,TRBD1,-,TRBJ1-1,TGTGCCAGCAGCGCCCCCCAGGGGGCGAATGTCATGAACACTGAAGCTTTCTTT,CASSAPQGANVMNTEAFF
TRBV11-2,-,-,TRBJ1-5,TGTGCCAGCAGCCCGCAGGGGTACAATCAGCCCCAGCATTTT,CASSPQGYNQPQHF